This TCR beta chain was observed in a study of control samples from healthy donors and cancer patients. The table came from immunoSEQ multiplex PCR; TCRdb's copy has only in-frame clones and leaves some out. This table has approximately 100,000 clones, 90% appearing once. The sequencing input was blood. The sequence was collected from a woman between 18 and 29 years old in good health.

The DNA for the CDR3 is TGTGCCAGCAGGGGGTTCGGGTCAAAGGGCTACGAGCAGTACTTC. Its protein product is CASRGFGSKGYEQYF. The chain has TRBV2 and TRBJ2-7; no clear D. CDR1 and CDR2 (germline): SNHLY, FYNNEI. Deletions cut 6 bases from V and 3 bases from J, with 18 bases between. CDR3 length equals 15 residues. Variable domain in full (rest from reference TRBV2 and TRBJ2-7): EPEVTQTPSHQVTQMGQEVILRCVPISNHLYFYWYRQILGQKVEFLVSFYNNEISEKSEIFDDQFSVERPDGSNFTLKIRSTKLEDSAMYFCASRGFGSKGYEQYFGPGTRLTVT.